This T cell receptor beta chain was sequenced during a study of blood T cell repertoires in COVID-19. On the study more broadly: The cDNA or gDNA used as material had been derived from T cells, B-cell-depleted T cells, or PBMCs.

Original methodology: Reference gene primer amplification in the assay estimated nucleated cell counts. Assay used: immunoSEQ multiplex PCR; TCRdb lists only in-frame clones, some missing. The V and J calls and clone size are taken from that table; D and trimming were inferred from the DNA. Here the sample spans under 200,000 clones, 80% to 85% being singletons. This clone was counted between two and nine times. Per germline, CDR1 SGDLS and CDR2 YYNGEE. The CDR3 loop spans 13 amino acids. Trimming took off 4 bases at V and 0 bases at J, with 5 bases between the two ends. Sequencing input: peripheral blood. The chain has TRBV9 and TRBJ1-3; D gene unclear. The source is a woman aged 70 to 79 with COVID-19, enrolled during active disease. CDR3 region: CASSQHSGNTIYF. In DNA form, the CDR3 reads TGTGCCAGCAGCCAACACTCTGGAAACACCATATATTTT. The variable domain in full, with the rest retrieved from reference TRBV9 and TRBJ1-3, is DSGVTQTPKHLITATGQRVTLRCSPRSGDLSVYWYQQSLDQGLQFLIQYYNGEERAKGNILERFSAQQFPDLHSELNLSSLELGDSALYFCASSQHSGNTIYFGEGSWLTVV.